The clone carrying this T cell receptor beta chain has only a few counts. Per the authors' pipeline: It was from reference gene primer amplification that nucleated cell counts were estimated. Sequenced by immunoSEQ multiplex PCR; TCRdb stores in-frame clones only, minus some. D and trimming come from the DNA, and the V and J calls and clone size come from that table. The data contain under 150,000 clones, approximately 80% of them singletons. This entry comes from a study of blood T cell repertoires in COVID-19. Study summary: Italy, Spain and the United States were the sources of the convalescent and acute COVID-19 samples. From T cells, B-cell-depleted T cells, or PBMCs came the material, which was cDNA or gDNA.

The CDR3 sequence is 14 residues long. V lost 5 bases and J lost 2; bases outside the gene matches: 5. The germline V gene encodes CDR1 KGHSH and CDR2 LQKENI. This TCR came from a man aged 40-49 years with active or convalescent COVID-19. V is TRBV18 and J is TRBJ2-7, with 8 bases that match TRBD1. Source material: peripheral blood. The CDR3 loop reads CASSFGQGTYEQYF. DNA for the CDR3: TGTGCCAGCTCATTCGGACAGGGCACCTACGAGCAGTACTTC.